This TCR beta chain was found in a study of human T cells and chemical hapten exposure (dated by TCRdb to about 2021). With respect to the entire study: For sensitization, 2% DPC in acetone was applied to a 2 cm by 2 cm area of upper inner arm skin. Throughout the approximately 25-week study period, patients were also given weekly therapeutic DPC doses on the scalp. Patch tests used Finn chambers with 0.01% DPC on the upper back, scored after 6 days by International Contact Dermatitis Research Group standards. The patient cohort, mostly female, included alopecia areata with under or over 50% scalp involvement, alopecia totalis and alopecia universalis. Libraries were pooled for sequencing, and per-sample TCR yields varied mainly because of small differences in library volumes within the pool. In alopecia patients, the study followed how the peripheral blood TCR repertoire changed in vivo over primary and secondary sensitization to diphenylcyclopropenone (DPC), a hapten. Patient blood was sampled pre-sensitization (week 0) and at 2, 6 and about 24 weeks after DPC sensitization. Under 30 alopecia patients gave blood for TCR sequencing at one to four time points (pre-sensitization, 2, 6 and 24 weeks). Study-level results and caveats: Because every patient had alopecia, a presumed autoimmune disease, the patients' immune response might differ from that of healthy individuals. Repeated subsampling changed both the strength of the expansion versus patch-test correlation and the threshold at which that correlation became significant. Patch test score correlated positively with the number of PT1 expanded TCRs, reaching significance at thresholds 8, 16 and 32 but not at 4. DPC sensitization did not change how many TCRs were above 1 in 1000 frequency, and no evidence was found of alterations in global repertoire structure. Expanded TCRs formed significantly more large CDR3 similarity clusters than pre-sensitization or healthy control sets, consistent with antigen-driven responses.

Trimming at the junction amounts to 3 bases on V and 6 bases on J, and the germline ends lie 6 bases apart. The CDR3, cysteine through phenylalanine, is 12 amino acids long. Here the CDR3 DNA is all that survives: 36 bases in frame from base 1. The CDR1 and CDR2 encoded by the germline V gene are MDHEN and SYDVKM. The sample's time point label is to be understood as: patch test 1, 2 weeks after DPC sensitization. The meaning of the sample's treatment or condition label: therapeutic diphenylcyclopropenone sensitization with weekly scalp DPC. Blood at each patch-test visit was drawn before the patch test was applied. Patients were considered eligible if aged 18 to 70, diagnosed with alopecia and deemed suitable for DPC therapy, and patients were excluded if pregnant. Total RNA was extracted from unfractionated whole blood that had been collected in Tempus Blood RNA tubes. Library prep was done by RACE. The sequencer was a NextSeq 500. Library preparation attached unique molecular identifiers to individual cDNA molecules for quantitative, reproducible TCR counting. Each blood RNA sample was used to sequence both TCR alpha and TCR beta chains. From the authors' description of their analysis: A median of around 100,000 TCRs per sample was observed, with a range of about 23,224 to 750,000. V, J and CDR3 annotation of the TCR reads was carried out using the Decombinator software suite. Every sample was subsampled to the same number of TCRs (28,000) for the PS versus PT1 abundance plots. Expanded TCRs were defined as absent before sensitization and observed at least eight times at the 2-week time point. TCRdb applied fastp at Q25 and MiXCR to the public reads, then kept only in-frame beta chains. Entries that share a CDR3 protein sequence are merged under the most common genes and DNA. Clone size and V and J calls follow TCRdb, not the original study. The sample records 350,000 or so distinct CDR3 sequences, around 7% of which are singletons. The ten largest make up 8% to 9% of the sample.

Regarding this clonotype: Its antigen is still unknown. No base qualities exist here, and no much larger clone lies one base off it.

The TCR was taken from a woman aged 18-29 years with alopecia areata. Some clones in this sample may be carry-over from other donors' samples. This receptor chain uses TRBV28 and TRBJ2-1; a confident D gene designation cannot be given. The sequenced sample was whole blood, obtained in connection with sensitization to the hapten diphenylcyclopropenone (DPC). The CDR3 has the sequence CASSFGFNEQFF. The bases are TGTGCCAGCAGTTTTGGCTTCAATGAGCAGTTCTTC.